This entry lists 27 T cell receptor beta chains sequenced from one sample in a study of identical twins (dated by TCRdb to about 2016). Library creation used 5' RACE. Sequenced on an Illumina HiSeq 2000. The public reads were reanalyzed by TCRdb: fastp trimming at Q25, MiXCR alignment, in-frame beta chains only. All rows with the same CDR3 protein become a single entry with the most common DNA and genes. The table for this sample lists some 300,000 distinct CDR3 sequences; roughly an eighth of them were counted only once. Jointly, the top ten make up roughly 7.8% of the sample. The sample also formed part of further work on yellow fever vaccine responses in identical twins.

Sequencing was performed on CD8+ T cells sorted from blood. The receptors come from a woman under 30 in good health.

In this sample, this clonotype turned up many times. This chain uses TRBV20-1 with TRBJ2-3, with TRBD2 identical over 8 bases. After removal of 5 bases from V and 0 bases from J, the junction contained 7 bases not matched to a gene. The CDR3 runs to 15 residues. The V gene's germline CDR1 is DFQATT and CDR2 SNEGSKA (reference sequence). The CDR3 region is CSAPDSGASTDTQYF. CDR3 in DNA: TGCAGTGCTCCAGATAGCGGGGCTAGCACAGATACGCAGTATTTT.

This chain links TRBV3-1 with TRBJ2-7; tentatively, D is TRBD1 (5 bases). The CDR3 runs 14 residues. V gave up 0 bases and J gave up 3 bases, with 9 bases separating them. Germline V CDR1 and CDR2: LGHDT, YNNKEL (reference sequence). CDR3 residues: CASSQDPGYYEQYF. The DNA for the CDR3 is TGTGCCAGCAGCCAAGATCCAGGGTACTACGAGCAGTACTTC.

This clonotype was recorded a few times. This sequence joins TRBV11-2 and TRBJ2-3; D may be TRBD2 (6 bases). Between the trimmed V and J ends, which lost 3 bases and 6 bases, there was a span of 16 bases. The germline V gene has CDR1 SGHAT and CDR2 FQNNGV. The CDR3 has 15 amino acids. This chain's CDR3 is CASSFEGRDFDTQYF. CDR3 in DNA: TGTGCCAGCAGCTTCGAAGGACGGGACTTCGATACGCAGTATTTT.

The chain's CDR3 is CASSYRGTVVNEQFF. In DNA form, the CDR3 reads TGTGCCAGCAGCTACCGAGGGACAGTGGTTAATGAGCAGTTCTTC. This rearrangement joins TRBV28 to TRBJ2-1; 7 bases are shared with TRBD1. The V and J ends lost 6 bases and 7 bases, in that order; junction bases with no gene match: 12. The CDR3 is made up of 15 amino acids. Germline V gene lookup returns CDR1 MDHEN and CDR2 SYDVKM.

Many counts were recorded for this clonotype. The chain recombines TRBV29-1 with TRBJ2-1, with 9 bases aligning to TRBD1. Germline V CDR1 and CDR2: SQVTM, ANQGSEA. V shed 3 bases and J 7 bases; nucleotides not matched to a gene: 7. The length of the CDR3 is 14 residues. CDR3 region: CSVEGQGAGNEQFF. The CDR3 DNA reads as TGCAGCGTTGAGGGACAGGGCGCGGGTAATGAGCAGTTCTTC.

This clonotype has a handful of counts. The CDR3 is CASSQDFAEISYNEQFF. DNA of the CDR3: TGTGCCAGCAGCCAAGATTTTGCGGAAATCTCCTACAATGAGCAGTTCTTC. The V gene is TRBV3-1, the J gene TRBJ2-1; D not certain. Trimming cost V 0 bases and J 0 bases, with 12 bases left between them. Germline CDR1 and CDR2: LGHDT and YNNKEL (reference sequence). This CDR3 contains 17 residues.

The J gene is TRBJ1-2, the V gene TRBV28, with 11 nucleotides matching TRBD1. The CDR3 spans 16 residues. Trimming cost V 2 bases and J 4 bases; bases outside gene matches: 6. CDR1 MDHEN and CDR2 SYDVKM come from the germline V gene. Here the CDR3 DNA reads TGTGCCAGCAGTTTACATACCGGGACAGGGGGCTATGGCTACACCTTC. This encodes CASSLHTGTGGYGYTF.

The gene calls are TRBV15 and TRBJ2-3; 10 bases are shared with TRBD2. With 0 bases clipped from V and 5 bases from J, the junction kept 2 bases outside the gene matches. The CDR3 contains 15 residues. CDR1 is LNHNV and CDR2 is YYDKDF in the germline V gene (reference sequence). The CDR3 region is CATSREAGGLDTQYF. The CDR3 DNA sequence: TGTGCCACCAGCAGAGAAGCGGGAGGGTTAGATACGCAGTATTTT.

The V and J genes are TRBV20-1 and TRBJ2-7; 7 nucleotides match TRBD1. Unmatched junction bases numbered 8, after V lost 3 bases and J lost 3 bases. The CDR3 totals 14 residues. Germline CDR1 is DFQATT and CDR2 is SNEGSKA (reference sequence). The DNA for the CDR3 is TGCAGTGCTAGGCACCGGGACAGCCGCTACGAGCAGTACTTC. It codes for CSARHRDSRYEQYF.

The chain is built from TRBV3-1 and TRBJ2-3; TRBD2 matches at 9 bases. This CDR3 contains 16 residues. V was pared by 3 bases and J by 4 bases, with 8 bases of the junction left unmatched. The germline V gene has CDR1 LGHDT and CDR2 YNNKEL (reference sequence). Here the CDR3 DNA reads TGTGCCAGCAGCCACCTCGGGACTAGCTTCGCAGATACGCAGTATTTT. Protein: CASSHLGTSFADTQYF.

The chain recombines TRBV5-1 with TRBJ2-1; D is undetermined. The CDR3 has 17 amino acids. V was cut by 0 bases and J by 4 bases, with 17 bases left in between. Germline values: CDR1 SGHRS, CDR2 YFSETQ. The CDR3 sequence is CASSLDYGGRAYNEQFF. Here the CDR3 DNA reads TGCGCCAGCAGCTTGGACTATGGCGGAAGGGCATACAATGAGCAGTTCTTC.

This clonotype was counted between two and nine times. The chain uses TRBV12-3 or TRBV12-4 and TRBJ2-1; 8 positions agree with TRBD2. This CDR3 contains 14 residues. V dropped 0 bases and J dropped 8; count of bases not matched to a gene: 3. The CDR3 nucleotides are TGTGCCAGCAGTTTAGCTAGCGGGATCGATGAGCAGTTCTTC. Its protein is CASSLASGIDEQFF.

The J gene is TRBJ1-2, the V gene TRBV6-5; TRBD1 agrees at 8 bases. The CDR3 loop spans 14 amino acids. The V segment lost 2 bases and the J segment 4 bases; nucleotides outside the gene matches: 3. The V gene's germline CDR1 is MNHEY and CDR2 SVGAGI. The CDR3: CASSYAQGGYGYTF. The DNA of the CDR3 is TGTGCCAGCAGTTACGCACAGGGGGGCTATGGCTACACCTTC.

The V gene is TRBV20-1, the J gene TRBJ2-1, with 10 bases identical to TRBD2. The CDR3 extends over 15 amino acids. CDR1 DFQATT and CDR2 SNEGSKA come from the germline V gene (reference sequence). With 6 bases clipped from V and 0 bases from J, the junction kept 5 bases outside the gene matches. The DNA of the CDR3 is TGCAGTGCCCTTAGCGGGGGGAGCTCCTACAATGAGCAGTTCTTC. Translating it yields CSALSGGSSYNEQFF.

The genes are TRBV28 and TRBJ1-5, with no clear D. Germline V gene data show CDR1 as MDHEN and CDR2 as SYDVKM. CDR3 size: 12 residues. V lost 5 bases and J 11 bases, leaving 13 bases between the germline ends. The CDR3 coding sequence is TGTGCCAGCAGTCCCCTCTCAGCCGCCCAGCATTTT. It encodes CASSPLSAAQHF.

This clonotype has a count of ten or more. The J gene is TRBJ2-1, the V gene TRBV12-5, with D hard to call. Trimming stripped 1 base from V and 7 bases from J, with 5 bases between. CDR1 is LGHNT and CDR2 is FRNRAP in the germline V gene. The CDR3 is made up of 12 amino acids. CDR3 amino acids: CASGLGINEQFF. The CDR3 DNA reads TGTGCTAGTGGTTTGGGGATAAATGAGCAGTTCTTC.

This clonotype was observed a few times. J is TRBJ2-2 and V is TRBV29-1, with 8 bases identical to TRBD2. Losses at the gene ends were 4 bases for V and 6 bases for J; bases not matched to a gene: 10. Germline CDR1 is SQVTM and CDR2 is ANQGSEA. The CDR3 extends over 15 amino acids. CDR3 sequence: CSVGVREGLAGELFF. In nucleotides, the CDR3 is TGCAGCGTTGGCGTCCGGGAGGGGCTCGCCGGGGAGCTGTTTTTT.

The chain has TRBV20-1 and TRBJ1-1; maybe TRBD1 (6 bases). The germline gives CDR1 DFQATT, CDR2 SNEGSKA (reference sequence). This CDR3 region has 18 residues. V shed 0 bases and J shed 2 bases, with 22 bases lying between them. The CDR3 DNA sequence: TGCAGTGCTAGAGATCTTGGTCGGCAGGGGCTCTTAAACACTGAAGCTTTCTTT. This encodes CSARDLGRQGLLNTEAFF.

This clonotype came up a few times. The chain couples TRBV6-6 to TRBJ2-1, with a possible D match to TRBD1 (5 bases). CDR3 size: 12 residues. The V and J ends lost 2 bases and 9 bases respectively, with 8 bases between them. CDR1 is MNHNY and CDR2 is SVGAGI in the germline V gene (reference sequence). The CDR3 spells CASSYGAGEQFF. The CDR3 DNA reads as TGTGCCAGCAGTTACGGGGCAGGTGAGCAGTTCTTC.

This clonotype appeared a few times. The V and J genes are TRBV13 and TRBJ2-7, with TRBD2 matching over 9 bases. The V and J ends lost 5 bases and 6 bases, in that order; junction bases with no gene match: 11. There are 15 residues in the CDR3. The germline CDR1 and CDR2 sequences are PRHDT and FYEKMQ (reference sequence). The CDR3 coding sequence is TGTGCCAGCAGCCTCGCCGGGACTAGCTTGTCCGAGCAGTACTTC. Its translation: CASSLAGTSLSEQYF. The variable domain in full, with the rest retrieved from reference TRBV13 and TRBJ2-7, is AAGVIQSPRHLIKEKRETATLKCYPIPRHDTVYWYQQGPGQDPQFLISFYEKMQSDKGSIPDRFSAQQFSDYHSELNMSSLELGDSALYFCASSLAGTSLSEQYFGPGTRLTVT.

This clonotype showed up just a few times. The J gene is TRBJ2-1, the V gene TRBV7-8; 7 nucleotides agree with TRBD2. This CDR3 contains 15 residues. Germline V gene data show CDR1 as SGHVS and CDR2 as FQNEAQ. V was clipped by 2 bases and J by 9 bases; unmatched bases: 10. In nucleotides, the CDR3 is TGTGCCAGCAGCTTACCAGCGGGGCCAAACAGTGAGCAGTTCTTC. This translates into CASSLPAGPNSEQFF.

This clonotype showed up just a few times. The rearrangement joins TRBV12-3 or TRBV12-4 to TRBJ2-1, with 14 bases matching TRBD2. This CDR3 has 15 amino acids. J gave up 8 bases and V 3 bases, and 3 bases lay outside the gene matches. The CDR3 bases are TGTGCCAGCAGTTTTGGGACTAGCGGGAGTGATGAGCAGTTCTTC. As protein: CASSFGTSGSDEQFF.

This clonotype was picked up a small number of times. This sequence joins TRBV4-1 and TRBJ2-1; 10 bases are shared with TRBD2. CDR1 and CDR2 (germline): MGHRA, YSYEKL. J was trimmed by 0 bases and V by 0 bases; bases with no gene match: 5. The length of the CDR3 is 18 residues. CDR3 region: CASSQEGPSGSSYNEQFF. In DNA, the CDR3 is TGCGCCAGCAGCCAAGAGGGGCCTAGCGGGAGCTCCTACAATGAGCAGTTCTTC.

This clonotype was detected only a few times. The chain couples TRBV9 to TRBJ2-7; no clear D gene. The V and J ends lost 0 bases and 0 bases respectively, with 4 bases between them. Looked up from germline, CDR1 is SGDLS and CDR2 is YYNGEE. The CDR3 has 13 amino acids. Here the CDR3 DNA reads TGTGCCAGCAGCGTAGCTACCTCCTACGAGCAGTACTTC. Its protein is CASSVATSYEQYF.

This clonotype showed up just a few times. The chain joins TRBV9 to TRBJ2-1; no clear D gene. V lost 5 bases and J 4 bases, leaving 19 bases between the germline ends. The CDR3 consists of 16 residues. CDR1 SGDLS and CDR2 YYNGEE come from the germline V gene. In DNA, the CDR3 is TGTGCCAGCAGAGATATTGGGCAAACTCATTACAATGAGCAGTTCTTC. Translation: CASRDIGQTHYNEQFF.

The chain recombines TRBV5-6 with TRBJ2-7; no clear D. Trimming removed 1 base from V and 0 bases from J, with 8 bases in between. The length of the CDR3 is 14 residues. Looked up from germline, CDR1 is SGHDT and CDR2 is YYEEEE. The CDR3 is CASSLYGSSYEQYV. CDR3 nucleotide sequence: TGTGCCAGCAGCTTGTACGGAAGCTCCTACGAGCAGTACGTC.

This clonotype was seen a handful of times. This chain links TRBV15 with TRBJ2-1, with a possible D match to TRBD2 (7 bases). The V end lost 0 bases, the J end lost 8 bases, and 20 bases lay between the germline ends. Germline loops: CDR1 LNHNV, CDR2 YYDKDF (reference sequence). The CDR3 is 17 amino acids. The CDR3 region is CATSRDPGGDIDDEQFF. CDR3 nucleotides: TGTGCCACCAGCAGAGATCCGGGGGGCGACATTGATGATGAGCAGTTCTTC.